The T cell receptor (beta chain) under discussion was sequenced for a study of regulatory T cells in long-lasting Graves disease. General observations from the study: Patients whose Graves' disease persisted exhibited lower TCR diversity than those newly diagnosed. In persistent patients, shared public clonotypes (over 2,500) outnumbered those in new patients (about 1,000).

V was pared by 6 bases and J by 0 bases, with 9 bases between. Germline V lookup: CDR1 MDHEN, CDR2 SYDVKM. The CDR3 length is 13 residues. This clonotype occurred many times. The antigen remains unidentified. Investigators prepared the TCR beta libraries by applying iRepertoire HTBI primers and Arm-PCR of CDR3 regions. MiXCR, run by TCRdb on the multiplex PCR reads, gives a single entry per CDR3 protein. Here the sample spans about 470,000 distinct CDR3 sequences, 20% to 25% being singletons. The time point was: persistent/refractory GD, antithyroid drugs over 5 years with positive TRAb. Construction of the TCR library relied on RNA isolated from PBMCs. A volume of 9 to 9.5 milliliters of peripheral blood was collected in EDTA tubes.

The chain uses TRBV28 and TRBJ2-7; no clear D. The source of this sequence is a female donor with Graves disease. The material sequenced was peripheral blood mononuclear cells (PBMCs), taken when the disease was refractory, from a patient treated with antithyroid drugs. The CDR3 DNA reads TGTGCCAGCAGCTCCCTGAGCTCCTACGAGCAGTACTTC. As protein: CASSSLSSYEQYF. Combining the CDR3 with reference TRBV28 and TRBJ2-7 gives the whole variable domain DVKVTQSSRYLVKRTGEKVFLECVQDMDHENMFWYRQDPGLGLRLIYFSYDVKMKEKGDIPEGYSVSREKKERFSLILESASTNQTSMYLCASSSLSSYEQYFGPGTRLTVT.